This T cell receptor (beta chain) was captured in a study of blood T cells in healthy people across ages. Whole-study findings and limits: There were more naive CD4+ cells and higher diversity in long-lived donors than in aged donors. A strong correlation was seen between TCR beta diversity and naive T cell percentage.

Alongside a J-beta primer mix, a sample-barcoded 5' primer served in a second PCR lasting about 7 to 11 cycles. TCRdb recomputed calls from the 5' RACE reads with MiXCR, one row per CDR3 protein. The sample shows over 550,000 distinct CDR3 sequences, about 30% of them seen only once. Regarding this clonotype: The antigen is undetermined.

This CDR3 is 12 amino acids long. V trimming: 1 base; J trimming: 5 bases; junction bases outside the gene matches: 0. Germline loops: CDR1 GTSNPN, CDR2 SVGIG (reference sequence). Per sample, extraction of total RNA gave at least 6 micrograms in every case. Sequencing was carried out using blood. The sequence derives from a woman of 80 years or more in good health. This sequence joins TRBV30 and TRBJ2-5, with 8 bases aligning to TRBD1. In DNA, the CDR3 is TGTGCCTGGAGTGGACAGGGGGAGACCCAGTACTTC. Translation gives CAWSGQGETQYF. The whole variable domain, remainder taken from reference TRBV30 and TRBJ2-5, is SQTIHQWPATLVQPVGSPLSLECTVEGTSNPNLYWYRQAAGRGLQLLFYSVGIGQISSEVPQNLSASRPQDRQFILSSKKLLLSDSGFYLCAWSGQGETQYFGPGTRLLVL.